This is a list of T cell receptor beta chains from one sample in a study of PD-1 blockade in classical Hodgkin lymphoma. This table comes from immunoSEQ multiplex PCR, and its TCRdb copy is limited to in-frame clones, with some not included. The table lists 40,000 to 50,000 clones, roughly 86% of them singletons. The sequenced sample was peripheral blood mononuclear cells (PBMCs), obtained before the second cycle of nivolumab. Receptor source: a human donor with classical Hodgkin lymphoma. Each CDR3 is given with its conserved first and last residue. The D gene is left open where the match is weak. Part of the rows lack a size; the others show once, few, many or a class for expanded clones.

j_call cdr3_length d_call v_call clone_size cdr3_nt cdr3_aa
TRBJ1-6 16 TRBD1 TRBV6-6 NA TGTGCCAGCATCGACAGGGGATTGGGTTATAATTCACCCCTCCACTTT CASIDRGLGYNSPLHF
TRBJ2-1 15 TRBD2 TRBV6-4 NA TGTGCCAGCAGCGCACGGGGGGGCTCCTACAATGAGCAGTTCTTC CASSARGGSYNEQFF
TRBJ2-5 13 NA TRBV27 few TGTGCCAGCAGTTCCCTGTCGCAAGAGACCCAGTACTTC CASSSLSQETQYF
TRBJ2-1 15 TRBD2 TRBV9 NA TGTGCCAGCAGCGGCGGACTAGCTTCCTACAATGAGCAGTTCTTC CASSGGLASYNEQFF
TRBJ2-1 16 NA TRBV15 NA TGTGCCACCAGCAGAGATAAAGGGCCGAGGGCCAATGAGCAGTTCTTC CATSRDKGPRANEQFF
TRBJ1-1 13 NA TRBV19 NA TGTGCCAGTAGTATACAGGGGAGGACTGAAGCTTTCTTT CASSIQGRTEAFF
TRBJ2-7 13 NA TRBV29-1 NA TGCAGCGTTTTAGCGGTTCACTCCTACGAGCAGTACTTC CSVLAVHSYEQYF
TRBJ2-1 14 NA TRBV9 NA TGTGCCAGCAGCATCACGGGAGATCGGAATGAGCAGTTCTTC CASSITGDRNEQFF
TRBJ2-1 12 NA TRBV29-1 NA TGCAGCGTTGTAAATCCCCCGAGTGAGCAGTTCTTC CSVVNPPSEQFF
TRBJ2-7 14 TRBD1 TRBV5-1 NA TGCGCCAGCAGCCCGGGGACAGTGAATTACGAGCAGTACTTC CASSPGTVNYEQYF
TRBJ2-2 14 NA TRBV6-1 few TGTGCCATCTCAGGGGTAGCAGACACCGGGGAGCTGTTTTTT CAISGVADTGELFF
TRBJ2-4 13 TRBD1 TRBV29-1 NA TGCAGCGCCCGAGGACAGGGGTTGAACATTCAGTACTTC CSARGQGLNIQYF
TRBJ2-2 14 NA TRBV6-1 NA TGTGCCAGCACTTGGGACTTAAGCACCGGGGAGCTGTTTTTT CASTWDLSTGELFF
TRBJ2-7 15 TRBD1 TRBV14 medium-sized TGTGCCAGCAGCCAACTCGGACAGGGCGAGGGGGAGCAGTACTTC CASSQLGQGEGEQYF
TRBJ1-5 16 TRBD1 TRBV28 NA TGTGCCAGCAGCTATAAGCCGGACAGGGGCGGTCAGCCCCAGCATTTT CASSYKPDRGGQPQHF
TRBJ2-2 12 NA TRBV18 NA TGTGCCAGCTCACCAAACACCGGGGAGCTGTTTTTT CASSPNTGELFF
TRBJ2-7 16 TRBD2 TRBV11-2 NA TGTGCCAGCAGCCCGTCGGGACTAGCGGAAAGCTACGAGCAGTACTTC CASSPSGLAESYEQYF
TRBJ2-1 15 TRBD2 TRBV29-1 NA TGCAGCGTTGACCCGGCGGGAGGCTCCTACAATGAGCAGTTCTTC CSVDPAGGSYNEQFF